Listed below are T cell receptor beta chains from one sample, sequenced in a study of blood T cell repertoires in COVID-19. Libraries were prepared by immunoSEQ multiplex PCR; TCRdb keeps only in-frame clonotypes and omits some of them. Of approximately 340,000 clones listed, roughly nine tenths are singletons. The sequenced material came from PBMCs or T cells enriched from blood (not recorded which). Source of these receptors: a woman between 40 and 55 years old who had been exposed to COVID-19. The CDR3 runs from the conserved cysteine through the conserved F or W. The D gene is left open where the match is weak. Only some rows state a clone size, as once, few, many or a class for expanded clones.

.	.	TRBJ2-7	TRBV5-4	TGTGCCAGCAGACTGGACCCGTCGGGGGAGCAGTACTTC	CASRLDPSGEQYF
.	.	TRBJ1-3	TRBV29-1	TGCAGCGTATTACCTGACACTGGAAACACCATATATTTT	CSVLPDTGNTIYF
.	.	TRBJ1-4	TRBV7-2	TGTGCCAGCAGCCGGGGATTGGCTAATGAAAAACTGTTTTTT	CASSRGLANEKLFF
TRBD1	.	TRBJ1-2	TRBV30	TGTGCCTGGCAGAGACAGGGGGTCGATGGCTACACCTTC	CAWQRQGVDGYTF
.	.	TRBJ2-7	TRBV3-1/TRBV3-2	TGTGCCAGCAGTAGGCTGGGGGGTCGAAAGGGGTCCTACGAGCAGTACTTC	CASSRLGGRKGSYEQYF
.	.	TRBJ1-3	TRBV2	TGTGCCAGCAGTGGGGGTATACGGACAGGAAACACCATATATTTT	CASSGGIRTGNTIYF
.	.	TRBJ1-5	TRBV23-1	TGCGCCAGCACGCTCCAGGCAGATCAGCCCCAGCATTTT	CASTLQADQPQHF
.	once	TRBJ2-1	TRBV7-9	TGTGCCAGCAGCTCTCGGCAGGATTACAATGAGCAGTTCTTC	CASSSRQDYNEQFF
.	.	TRBJ1-4	TRBV6-5	TGTGCCAGCAGTTACTCGTCCAACAGGGCCGGTGAAAAACTGTTTTTT	CASSYSSNRAGEKLFF
.	.	TRBJ1-2	TRBV25-1	TGTGCCAGCAGTGGGCTTAACTATGGCTACACCTTC	CASSGLNYGYTF
.	.	TRBJ1-3	TRBV30	TGTGCCTGGAGTTTGATTCAGGGCAAGGGGACCATATATTTT	CAWSLIQGKGTIYF
.	.	TRBJ2-7	TRBV19	TGTGCCAGTAGTATCACAGGGAGCTCCTACGAGCAGTACTTC	CASSITGSSYEQYF
TRBD1	.	TRBJ2-7	TRBV7-9	TGTGCCAGCAGCTTAGCCCGGACAGGGGTCGAGCAGTACTTC	CASSLARTGVEQYF
.	.	TRBJ2-3	TRBV27	TGTGCCAGCACCGCATCATGGGGGGTAGATGGGCAGTATTTT	CASTASWGVDGQYF
TRBD1	.	TRBJ2-7	TRBV3-1/TRBV3-2	TGTGCCAGCAGTCCGGGACAGGGAAGTTCCTACGAGCAGTACTTC	CASSPGQGSSYEQYF
.	.	TRBJ2-5	TRBV19	TGTGCCAGTAGCCCGGGGAGTGAGACCCAGTACTTC	CASSPGSETQYF
.	.	TRBJ1-3	TRBV7-2	TGTGCCAGCAGCTTAAGGGTCCACGGGGGGCGTGGAAACACCATATATTTT	CASSLRVHGGRGNTIYF
.	.	TRBJ1-6	TRBV30	TGTGCCTGGAGTATCAGTGGGGGGGTTTCACCCCTCCACTTT	CAWSISGGVSPLHF
TRBD2	.	TRBJ2-1	TRBV5-5	TGTGCCAGCAGCCGACTAGCGGGAGTCGGTGAGCAGTTCTTC	CASSRLAGVGEQFF
.	.	TRBJ1-2	TRBV29-1	TGCAGCGTTGAGAGGCGGATGCTTAACTATGGCTACACCTTC	CSVERRMLNYGYTF
TRBD2	.	TRBJ2-5	TRBV18	TGTGCCAGCTCACCAAGCGGGGTTATAAAGACCCAGTACTTC	CASSPSGVIKTQYF
TRBD1	.	TRBJ2-7	TRBV9	TGTGCCAGCAGCGTCGGGACAGGGGGAATCTACGAGCAGTACTTC	CASSVGTGGIYEQYF
.	few	TRBJ2-1	TRBV7-9	TGTGCCAGCAGCCCGGGTTACAATGAGCAGTTCTTC	CASSPGYNEQFF
TRBD1	.	TRBJ1-1	TRBV7-3	TGTGCCAGCAGCTTACAGGGGGCAGGGAACACTGAAGCTTTCTTT	CASSLQGAGNTEAFF
.	.	TRBJ2-1	TRBV30	TGTGCCTGGGGGGGGAGGCCGCACTCCTACAATGAGCAGTTCTTC	CAWGGRPHSYNEQFF
TRBD1	.	TRBJ1-2	TRBV20-1	TGCAGTGCTAGTAAGGGGACAGGGAACTATGGCTACACCTTC	CSASKGTGNYGYTF
.	.	TRBJ1-1	TRBV7-8	TGTGCCAGCAGCTTACTAGGGGGTATCACAACGCGGTCTGAAGCTTTCTTT	CASSLLGGITTRSEAFF
TRBD2	once	TRBJ2-4	TRBV7-9	TGTGCCAGCAGCTTAGGTCCCAGGGAGGGGAACATTCAGTACTTC	CASSLGPREGNIQYF
TRBD1	.	TRBJ2-7	TRBV6-2/TRBV6-3	TGTGCCAGCAGCCGGACAGGAGCCTACGAGCAGTACTTC	CASSRTGAYEQYF
.	.	TRBJ2-2	TRBV5-1	TGCGCCAGCAGCTTGGCGTCGCAGAACAGCGGGGAGCTGTTTTTT	CASSLASQNSGELFF
.	.	TRBJ1-2	TRBV5-4	TGTGCCAGCAACTTCGACAGGCCGGGGGGCTACACCTTC	CASNFDRPGGYTF
TRBD1	.	TRBJ1-1	TRBV9	TGTGCCAGCAGCGGGGATACAGGGGTAGGGACTGAAGCTTTCTTT	CASSGDTGVGTEAFF
TRBD2	.	TRBJ2-2	TRBV11-3	TGTGCCAGCAGCTTACGAAAAACTAGCGGGAACACCGGGGAGCTGTTTTTT	CASSLRKTSGNTGELFF
TRBD2	.	TRBJ2-4	TRBV6-2/TRBV6-3	TGTGCCAGCAGTTACTCGAAACTAGCGGACGTAGCCAAAAACATTCAGTACTTC	CASSYSKLADVAKNIQYF
.	.	TRBJ2-1	TRBV6-2/TRBV6-3	TGTGCCAGCAGTCTATCGGGTGAGCAGTTCTTC	CASSLSGEQFF